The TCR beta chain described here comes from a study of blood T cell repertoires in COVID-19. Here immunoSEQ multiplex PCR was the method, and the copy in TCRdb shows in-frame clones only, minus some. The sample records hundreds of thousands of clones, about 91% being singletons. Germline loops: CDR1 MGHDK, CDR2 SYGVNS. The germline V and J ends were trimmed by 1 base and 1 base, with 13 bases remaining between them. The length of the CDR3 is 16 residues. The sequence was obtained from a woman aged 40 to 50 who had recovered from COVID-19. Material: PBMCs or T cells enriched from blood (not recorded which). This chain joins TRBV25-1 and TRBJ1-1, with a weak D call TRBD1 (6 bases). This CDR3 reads CASSESLGAGNTEAFF. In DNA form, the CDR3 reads TGTGCCAGCAGTGAATCTTTGGGGGCCGGGAACACTGAAGCTTTCTTT. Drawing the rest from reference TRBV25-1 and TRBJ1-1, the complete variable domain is EADIYQTPRYLVIGTGKKITLECSQTMGHDKMYWYQQDPGMELHLIHYSYGVNSTEKGDLSSESTVSRIRTEHFPLTLESARPSHTSQYLCASSESLGAGNTEAFFGQGTRLTVV.